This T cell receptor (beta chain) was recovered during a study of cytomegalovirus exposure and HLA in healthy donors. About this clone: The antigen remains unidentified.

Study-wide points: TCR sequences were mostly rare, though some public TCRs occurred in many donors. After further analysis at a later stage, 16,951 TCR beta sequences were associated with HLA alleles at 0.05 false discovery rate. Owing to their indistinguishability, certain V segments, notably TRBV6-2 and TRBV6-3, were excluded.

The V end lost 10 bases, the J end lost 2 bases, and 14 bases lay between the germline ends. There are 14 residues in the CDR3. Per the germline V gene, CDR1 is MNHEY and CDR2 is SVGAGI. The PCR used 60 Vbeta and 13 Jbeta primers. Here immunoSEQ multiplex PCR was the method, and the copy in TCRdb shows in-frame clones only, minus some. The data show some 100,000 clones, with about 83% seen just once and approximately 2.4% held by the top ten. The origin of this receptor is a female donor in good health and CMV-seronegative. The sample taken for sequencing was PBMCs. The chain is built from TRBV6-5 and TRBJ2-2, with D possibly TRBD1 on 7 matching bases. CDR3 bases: TGTGCCACCCAGGGGGGCAGTAACACCGGGGAGCTGTTTTTT. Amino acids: CATQGGSNTGELFF.